This T cell receptor (beta chain) is drawn from a study of T-cell reconstitution after alpha-beta-depleted transplantation in children. By its share, this clonotype is medium-sized. This sample's TCRbeta library carried unique molecular identifier barcodes. TCRdb re-analysed the PCR reads in MiXCR, keeping a single row per CDR3 protein. The repertoire has around 6,700 distinct CDR3 sequences, about 10% of them found once; the top ten carry 20% to 25%. Germline-derived CDR1 and CDR2 are DFQATT and SNEGSKA (reference sequence). The CDR3 loop spans 16 amino acids. V dropped 1 base and J dropped 7; count of bases not matched to a gene: 10.

The sequences come from PBMCs, mostly from graft donor cells, collected 180 days after TCRalphabeta/CD19-depleted stem cell transplant. This chain joins TRBV20-1 and TRBJ2-1; 10 bases are a match to TRBD2. The sequence came from a child in the first two years of life who had a stem cell transplant for acute myeloid leukemia, so the T cells may come from the graft donor. The CDR3 sequence: CSARVPAGGPGNEQFF. The CDR3 region has the DNA TGCAGTGCTAGAGTGCCAGCGGGAGGGCCCGGGAATGAGCAGTTCTTC.